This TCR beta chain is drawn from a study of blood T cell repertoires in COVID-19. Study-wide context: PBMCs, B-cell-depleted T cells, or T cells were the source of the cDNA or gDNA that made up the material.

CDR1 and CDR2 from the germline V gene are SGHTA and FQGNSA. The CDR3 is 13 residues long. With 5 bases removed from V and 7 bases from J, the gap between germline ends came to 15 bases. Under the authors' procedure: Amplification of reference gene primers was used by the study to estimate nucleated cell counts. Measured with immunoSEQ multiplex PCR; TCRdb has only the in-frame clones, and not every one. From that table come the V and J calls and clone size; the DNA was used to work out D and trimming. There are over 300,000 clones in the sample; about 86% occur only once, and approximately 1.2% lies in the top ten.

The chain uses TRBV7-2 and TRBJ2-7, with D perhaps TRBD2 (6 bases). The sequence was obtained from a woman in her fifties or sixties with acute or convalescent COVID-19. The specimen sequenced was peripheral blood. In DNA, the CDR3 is TGTGCCAGCAGCACCTTGGGGGGTGGGGAGCAGTACTTC. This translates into CASSTLGGGEQYF.